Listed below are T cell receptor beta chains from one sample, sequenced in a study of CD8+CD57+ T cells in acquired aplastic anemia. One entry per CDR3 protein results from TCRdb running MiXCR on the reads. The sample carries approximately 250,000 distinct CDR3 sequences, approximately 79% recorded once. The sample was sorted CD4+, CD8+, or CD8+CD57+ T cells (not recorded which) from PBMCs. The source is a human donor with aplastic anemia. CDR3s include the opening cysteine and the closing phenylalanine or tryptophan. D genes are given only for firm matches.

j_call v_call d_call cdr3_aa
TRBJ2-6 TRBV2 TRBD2 CASSESSGGVFSEQFFLTF
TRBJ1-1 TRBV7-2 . CASSLISTEAFF
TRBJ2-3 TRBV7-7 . CASSLRIASFPIQF
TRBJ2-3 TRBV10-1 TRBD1 CASSDRDRGTDTQYF
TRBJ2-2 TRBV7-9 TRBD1 CASSPGTGDHTDTGELFF
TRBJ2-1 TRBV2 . CASSPTGWANEQFF
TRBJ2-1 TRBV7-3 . CASSSWTDNEQFF
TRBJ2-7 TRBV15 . CATSRGRKQDTQYF
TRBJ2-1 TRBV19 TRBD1 CASSLTGISSNEQFF
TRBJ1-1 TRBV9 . CASSVSSRGNTFAFF
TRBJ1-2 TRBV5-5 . CASSLAQGGGYTF
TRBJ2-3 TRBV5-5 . CASKGSLSPDTQYF
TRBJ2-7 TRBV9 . CASSELGPLLYEEYF
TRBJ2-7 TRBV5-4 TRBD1 CASSLGMTGDEQYF
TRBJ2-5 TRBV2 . CASRDGGTCTEYFGF
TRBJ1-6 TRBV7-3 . CASSHPRSLNSPLHF
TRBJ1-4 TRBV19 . CASSRSPATNEKLFF
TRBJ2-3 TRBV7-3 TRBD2 CASSLAGNAVAQYF
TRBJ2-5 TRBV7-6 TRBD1 CASSSSRGHSPHHF
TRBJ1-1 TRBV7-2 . CASSLAGSYGANVLTGNTEAFF
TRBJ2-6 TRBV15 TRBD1 CATSRVGRGPSGANVLTF
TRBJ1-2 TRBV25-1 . CASSEYKGATYGYTF
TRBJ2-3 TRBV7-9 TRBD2 CASTWAGDPVTQYF
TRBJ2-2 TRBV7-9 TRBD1 CASSASQGGELFF
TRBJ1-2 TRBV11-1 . CASSLSTGDYDGYTF
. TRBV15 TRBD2 CSTIGGRVTKNQYF
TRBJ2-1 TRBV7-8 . CASGTAGGSDEQFF
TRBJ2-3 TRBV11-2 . CASSVGSDTDTQYF
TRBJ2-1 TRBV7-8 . CAGSLARGADTEHFF
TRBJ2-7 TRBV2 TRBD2 CASSETSVGFYEQYF
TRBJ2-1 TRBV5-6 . CASSLERDSSYNEQFF
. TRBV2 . CASRYGGGNTQYF
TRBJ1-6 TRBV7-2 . CASVPREGKRDPVF
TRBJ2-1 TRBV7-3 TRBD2 CASSFDCSGGGDVQFF
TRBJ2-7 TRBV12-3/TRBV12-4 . CASSPGHPRYEQYF
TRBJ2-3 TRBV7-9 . CASSSAGGPYFQYF
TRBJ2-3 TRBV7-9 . CASRLVGGETQYF
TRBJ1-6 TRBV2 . CASSEGGSVAPLHF
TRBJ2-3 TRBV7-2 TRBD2 CASGLAGGPKTQYF
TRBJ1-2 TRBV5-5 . CASGFEGIYGYTF
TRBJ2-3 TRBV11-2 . CASSGGGGSTTDTQYF
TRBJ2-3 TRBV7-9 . CASSLARQVYPHSQYF
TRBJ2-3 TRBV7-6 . CASSSAGVPATHHF
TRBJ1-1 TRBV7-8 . CASSLAGGSNTHYF
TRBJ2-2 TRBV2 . CASVAGGTEALFF
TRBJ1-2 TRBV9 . CASSVGDRQRVNSYTF